Shown below are 19 T cell receptor beta chains from a single sample sequenced in a study of Tregs in tolerant kidney transplant recipients (dated by TCRdb to the late 2010s). The transplants used related donors along with nonmyeloablative bone marrow transplantation, and in the human trials mixed chimerism was transient. Library preparation used the immunoSEQ multiplex PCR assay. TCRdb provides this immuneACCESS table in a form limited to in-frame rearrangements. Some clones are lacking; in checked studies, under half of them reflect an unresolved V gene, and why the rest are absent is not known. The sample records about 81,000 clones, about 91% of which are singletons. Jointly, the top ten make up around 1.6% of the sample. The starting material was CD4+ T cells from blood (PBMCs), obtained 24 months after the transplant. The source of these receptors is a human patient who received a combined kidney and bone marrow transplant. Some T cells may originate with the graft donor following a transplant.

This clone was found a few times. This sequence joins TRBV5-1 and TRBJ2-3; 10 bases line up with TRBD1. Germline loops: CDR1 SGHRS, CDR2 YFSETQ. Trimming cost V 0 bases and J 2 bases; bases outside gene matches: 3. The CDR3 is 16 residues long. This CDR3 reads CASSLEDRGHTDTQYF. The DNA for the CDR3 is TGCGCCAGCAGCTTGGAAGACAGGGGGCACACAGATACGCAGTATTTT.

The chain recombines TRBV7-3 with TRBJ2-5; 15 bases are a match to TRBD2. V lost 5 bases to trimming and J lost 4 bases; unmatched junction nucleotides: 11. The CDR3 has 18 residues. The V gene's germline CDR1 is SGHTA and CDR2 FQGTGA. CDR3 sequence: CASSEQGGLAGGGETQYF. Here the CDR3 DNA reads TGTGCCAGCAGCGAACAGGGGGGACTAGCGGGGGGAGGAGAGACCCAGTACTTC.

The CDR3, as DNA: TGTGCCACCAGCAGCCCAGACAGGGTCCCCATGAACACTGAAGCTTTCTTT. Its translation: CATSSPDRVPMNTEAFF. The V and J genes are TRBV15 and TRBJ1-1; the match to TRBD1 covers 7 bases. The junction had 10 bases not matched to a gene; V was cut back by 3 bases and J by 0 bases. The CDR3 sequence is 17 residues long. Germline V gene data show CDR1 as LNHNV and CDR2 as YYDKDF (reference sequence).

The chain joins TRBV30 to TRBJ1-1, with 7 bases fitting TRBD1. V lost 4 bases and J lost 1; bases outside the gene matches: 12. Germline loops: CDR1 GTSNPN, CDR2 SVGIG (reference sequence). CDR3 length: 16 residues. The DNA of the CDR3 is TGTGCCTGGACCATAACGGGACAGCTTCAGAACACTGAAGCTTTCTTT. It yields the protein CAWTITGQLQNTEAFF.

This chain uses TRBV19 with TRBJ2-3; 8 bases fit TRBD2. Germline CDR1 reads LNHDA; CDR2 reads SQIVND (reference sequence). This CDR3 is built from 13 residues. J lost 14 bases, V lost 3 bases, and 10 bases had no gene match. The CDR3 region is CASSIRSGRERYF. The CDR3 DNA is TGTGCCAGTAGTATCCGGTCCGGGAGGGAGCGGTATTTT.

V is TRBV9 and J is TRBJ2-5, with TRBD2 matching 7 bases. The CDR3 sequence is 14 residues long. Germline V gene sequence: CDR1 SGDLS, CDR2 YYNGEE. J gave up 4 bases and V 0 bases, and 3 bases lay outside the gene matches. For the CDR3, the DNA is TGTGCCAGCAGCGTAGTGGGACTAACAGAGACCCAGTACTTC. It is translated as CASSVVGLTETQYF.

This chain connects TRBV11-2 to TRBJ2-7; no reliable D call. This CDR3 is 14 amino acids long. Germline CDR1 SGHAT, CDR2 FQNNGV. V lost 5 bases and J lost 5, with 16 bases in between. Here the CDR3 DNA reads TGTGCCAGCAGCAAAATTCCGGGTGAACACGAGCAGTACTTC. This sequence encodes CASSKIPGEHEQYF.

The rearrangement joins TRBV5-8 to TRBJ1-2, with D possibly being TRBD1 (6 bases). Trimming stripped 0 bases from V and 4 bases from J, with 10 bases between. Germline-derived CDR1 and CDR2 are SGHTS and YDEGEE. The CDR3 consists of 14 residues. CDR3 protein: CASSLAARGYGYTF. CDR3 DNA sequence: TGTGCCAGCAGCTTGGCTGCCAGGGGCTATGGCTACACCTTC.

This sequence joins TRBV2 and TRBJ2-1, with 7 bases fitting TRBD2. Germline CDR1 and CDR2: SNHLY and FYNNEI. This CDR3 comprises 15 residues. V lost 5 bases and J lost 3; bases outside the gene matches: 7. The CDR3 nucleotides are TGTGCCAGCAGTTTCCGGCCGGGAGGCTACAATGAGCAGTTCTTC. As protein: CASSFRPGGYNEQFF.

The V call is TRBV4-1, the J call TRBJ1-1, with D unclear. The V end lost 4 bases, the J end lost 3 bases, and 15 bases lay between the germline ends. CDR1 MGHRA and CDR2 YSYEKL come from the germline V gene. The CDR3 spans 15 residues. For the CDR3, the DNA is TGCGCCAGCAGCCCCCCCGTTGGCCTCTACACTGAAGCTTTCTTT. As protein: CASSPPVGLYTEAFF.

This rearrangement joins TRBV9 to TRBJ2-1; 9 bases are a match to TRBD2. V shed 2 bases, J shed 3 bases, and the junction held 3 bases outside the gene matches. The CDR3 loop spans 15 amino acids. Germline lookup yields CDR1 SGDLS and CDR2 YYNGEE. The CDR3 coding sequence is TGTGCCAGCAGCGTCCGACTAGCGGTCTACAATGAGCAGTTCTTC. Translating gives CASSVRLAVYNEQFF.

This chain joins TRBV7-3 and TRBJ2-5, with 7 bases aligning to TRBD1. TRBJ2-7 explains the end of the DNA better; the J call may be wrong. The CDR3 length is 13 residues. CDR1 is SGHTA and CDR2 is FQGTGA in the germline V gene. Here the CDR3 reads CASSRDRLYEQYF. For the CDR3, the DNA is TGTGCCAGCAGCCGGGACAGATTGTACGAGCAGTACTTC.

The J gene is TRBJ2-4, the V gene TRBV27; D perhaps matches TRBD2 (5 bases). The V end was cut by 6 bases, the J end by 6 bases, with 15 bases between. The germline V gene has CDR1 MNHEY and CDR2 SMNVEV (reference sequence). The CDR3 extends over 14 amino acids. CDR3 region: CASSQADWRNIQYF. DNA of the CDR3: TGTGCCAGCAGCCAGGCGGACTGGAGAAACATTCAGTACTTC.

The rearrangement uses TRBV10-3 and TRBJ2-7; 11 bases match TRBD1. Trimming took 7 bases from V and 5 from J; bases not matched to a gene: 4. Germline assignment: CDR1 ENHRY and CDR2 SYGVKD. The CDR3 has 13 amino acids. CDR3 loop: CAIKDRGPDEQYF. For the CDR3, the DNA is TGTGCCATCAAGGACAGGGGGCCGGACGAGCAGTACTTC.

CDR3 bases: TGTGCCAGCTCAAGACTAGCGGACCGCCGGGAGACCCAGTACTTC. Translated, it gives CASSRLADRRETQYF. V usage is TRBV18 and J usage is TRBJ2-5, with TRBD2 identical over 9 bases. Germline lookup yields CDR1 KGHSH and CDR2 LQKENI. This CDR3 has 15 amino acids. J gave up 5 bases and V 5 bases, and 9 bases lay outside the gene matches.

This clone was seen a single time. This chain joins TRBV5-4 and TRBJ2-3, with D perhaps matching TRBD1 (5 bases). The CDR3 sequence is 15 residues long. Trimming took off 2 bases at V and 0 bases at J, with 10 bases between the two ends. Germline-derived CDR1 and CDR2 are SGHNT and YYREEE (reference sequence). The CDR3 nucleotides read TGTGCCAGCAGCTTCCGCAGGGCTAGCACAGATACGCAGTATTTT. Protein product: CASSFRRASTDTQYF.

V is TRBV5-1 and J is TRBJ2-7, with D possibly matching TRBD1 (6 bases). V was trimmed by 6 bases and J by 5 bases, leaving 12 bases between them. The germline V gene encodes CDR1 SGHRS and CDR2 YFSETQ. CDR3 length equals 12 residues. CDR3 DNA: TGCGCCAGCAATCAGGGGCGCGACGAGCAGTACTTC. Amino acid sequence: CASNQGRDEQYF. The full variable domain, in which reference TRBV5-1 and TRBJ2-7 provide the parts outside the CDR3, is KAGVTQTPRYLIKTRGQQVTLSCSPISGHRSVSWYQQTPGQGLQFLFEYFSETQRNKGNFPGRFSGRQFSNSRSEMNVSTLELGDSALYLCASNQGRDEQYFGPGTRLTVT.

The chain couples TRBV7-8 to TRBJ2-7, with D tentatively TRBD2 (6 bases). The ends were cut back, 5 bases at V and 4 bases at J, with 18 bases in the middle. This CDR3 has 15 amino acids. Germline V gene lookup returns CDR1 SGHVS and CDR2 FQNEAQ. CDR3 sequence (DNA): TGTGCCAGCAGCCCGTGGAGGGACCCCTCTTACGAGCAGTACTTC. It codes for CASSPWRDPSYEQYF. Variable domain in full (rest from reference TRBV7-8 and TRBJ2-7): GAGVSQSPRYKVAKRGQDVALRCDPISGHVSLFWYQQALGQGPEFLTYFQNEAQLDKSGLPSDRFFAERPEGSVSTLKIQRTQQEDSAVYLCASSPWRDPSYEQYFGPGTRLTVT.

V and J are TRBV4-2 and TRBJ1-1, with 11 bases that match TRBD1. This CDR3 has 15 residues. Trimming cost V 0 bases and J 10 bases; bases outside gene matches: 7. Germline V gene data show CDR1 as LGHNA and CDR2 as YNFKEQ. The CDR3 protein is CASSQDPDRGRGAFF. The CDR3 coding sequence is TGTGCCAGCAGCCAAGATCCGGACAGGGGGCGGGGAGCTTTCTTT.